The rows below give T cell receptor beta chains drawn from one sample of a study of cytomegalovirus exposure and HLA in healthy donors. Sequencing was performed with immunoSEQ multiplex PCR; in TCRdb, only in-frame clones are kept and a portion is missing. The data hold approximately 100,000 clones, with 60% to 75% observed a single time. What was sequenced was PBMCs. Receptors originate from a woman in her thirties or forties in good health and CMV-seronegative. The CDR3 runs from the conserved cysteine through the conserved F or W. Rows give clone size only sometimes, using once, few, many, or a class for an expanded clone.

j_call: TRBJ2-3
v_call: TRBV6-4
clone_size: NA
cdr3_aa: CASSETSGLTDTQYF

j_call: TRBJ2-5
v_call: TRBV4-2
clone_size: NA
cdr3_aa: CASSQEGLAGAGAETQYF

j_call: TRBJ1-2
v_call: TRBV30
clone_size: once
cdr3_aa: CAWGGTPRQGYTF

j_call: TRBJ1-1
v_call: TRBV9
clone_size: NA
cdr3_aa: CASSPTGNTYEAFF

j_call: TRBJ2-2
v_call: TRBV13
clone_size: NA
cdr3_aa: CASSLVGTSGSGELFF

j_call: TRBJ1-5
v_call: TRBV4-1
clone_size: NA
cdr3_aa: CASSQDQGSNQPQHF

j_call: TRBJ2-3
v_call: TRBV5-6
clone_size: NA
cdr3_aa: CASSFPDSLDTQYF

j_call: TRBJ2-2
v_call: TRBV30
clone_size: NA
cdr3_aa: CAWRTGRSPGELFF

j_call: TRBJ1-6
v_call: TRBV18
clone_size: NA
cdr3_aa: CASSPTMTGLDSPLHF

j_call: TRBJ2-5
v_call: TRBV5-4
clone_size: NA
cdr3_aa: CASSLGLAGGLETQYF

j_call: TRBJ2-7
v_call: TRBV1
clone_size: NA
cdr3_aa: CTSSQEGPGETDTYGQYF

j_call: TRBJ2-5
v_call: TRBV11-2
clone_size: NA
cdr3_aa: CASSLFHGEETQYF

j_call: NA
v_call: TRBV19
clone_size: NA
cdr3_aa: CASSQRGWGEQYF

j_call: TRBJ2-3
v_call: TRBV9
clone_size: NA
cdr3_aa: CASSVGDRVGTQYF

j_call: TRBJ2-7
v_call: TRBV5-1
clone_size: NA
cdr3_aa: CASSSGTSGYEQYF

j_call: TRBJ2-3
v_call: TRBV6-5
clone_size: few
cdr3_aa: CASSYTRHLDTQYF

j_call: NA
v_call: TRBV23-1
clone_size: NA
cdr3_aa: CASSPVSSYEQYF

j_call: TRBJ1-5
v_call: TRBV7-9
clone_size: NA
cdr3_aa: CASSFQSGTGQNQPQHF

j_call: TRBJ2-6
v_call: TRBV7-2
clone_size: NA
cdr3_aa: CASSLTGLSSGANVLTF

j_call: TRBJ2-3
v_call: TRBV7-2
clone_size: NA
cdr3_aa: CASSSVAGGGGYTQYF

j_call: TRBJ2-3
v_call: TRBV5-1
clone_size: NA
cdr3_aa: CASSLARQHKINTDTQYF

j_call: TRBJ1-4
v_call: TRBV21-1
clone_size: NA
cdr3_aa: CASSRKWDSRNEKLFF

j_call: TRBJ2-7
v_call: TRBV7-2
clone_size: NA
cdr3_aa: CASSLEGLAGVGQYF

j_call: TRBJ2-2
v_call: TRBV6-5
clone_size: NA
cdr3_aa: CASSIQGATGELFF

j_call: TRBJ2-7
v_call: TRBV7-2
clone_size: NA
cdr3_aa: CASSWDYSYEQYF

j_call: TRBJ2-7
v_call: TRBV28
clone_size: NA
cdr3_aa: CASISRTSGRGEQYF

j_call: TRBJ2-7
v_call: TRBV15
clone_size: NA
cdr3_aa: CATSSEMESQYF

j_call: TRBJ2-7
v_call: TRBV6-6
clone_size: NA
cdr3_aa: CASSPGNRYEQYF

j_call: TRBJ2-2
v_call: TRBV18
clone_size: NA
cdr3_aa: CASSPGLAGGPNTGELFF

j_call: TRBJ1-6
v_call: TRBV6-5
clone_size: NA
cdr3_aa: CACKRSSYNSPLHF

j_call: TRBJ2-7
v_call: TRBV2
clone_size: NA
cdr3_aa: CASTLGRGYEQYF

j_call: TRBJ2-1
v_call: TRBV6-1
clone_size: NA
cdr3_aa: CASTRPRDDNEGQFF